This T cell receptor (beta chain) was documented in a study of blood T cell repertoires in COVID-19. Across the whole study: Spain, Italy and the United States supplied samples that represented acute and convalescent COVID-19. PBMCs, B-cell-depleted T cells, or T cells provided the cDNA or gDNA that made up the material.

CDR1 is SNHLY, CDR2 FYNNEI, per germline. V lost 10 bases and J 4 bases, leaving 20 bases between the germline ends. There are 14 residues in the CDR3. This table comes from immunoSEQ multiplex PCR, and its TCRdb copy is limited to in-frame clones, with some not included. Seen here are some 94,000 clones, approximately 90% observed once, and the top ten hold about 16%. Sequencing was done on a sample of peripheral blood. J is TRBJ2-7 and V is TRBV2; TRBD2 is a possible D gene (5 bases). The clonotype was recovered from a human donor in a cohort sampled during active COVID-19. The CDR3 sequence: CATRTFYKEYEQYF. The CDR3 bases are TGTGCCACTCGGACTTTTTACAAAGAGTACGAGCAGTACTTC. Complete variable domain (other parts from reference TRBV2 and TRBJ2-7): EPEVTQTPSHQVTQMGQEVILRCVPISNHLYFYWYRQILGQKVEFLVSFYNNEISEKSEIFDDQFSVERPDGSNFTLKIRSTKLEDSAMYFCATRTFYKEYEQYFGPGTRLTVT.